What follows describes a single TCR beta chain. Antigen specificity is unknown. This sample is part of a study of T-cell memory formation after mild COVID-19. In the study overall: Clusters were largely donor specific.

The study's findings and limits: The appearance of some responding clones in pre-infection memory suggested that cross-reactive memory joined. Confirmation was lacking for SARS-CoV-2 specificity of second-wave clones that peaked on day 37.

From germline, CDR1 is MNHEY and CDR2 SMNVEV (reference sequence). V was trimmed by 4 bases and J by 1 base, leaving 20 bases between them. The CDR3 covers 18 residues. One entry per CDR3 protein, called by TCRdb with MiXCR from the 5' RACE reads. The table lists 450,000 to 700,000 distinct CDR3 sequences, 15% to 20% of them singletons, with approximately 12% in the top ten. Material for sequencing was PBMCs or a T cell subset sorted from them (not recorded which). The J gene is TRBJ2-1, the V gene TRBV27; D uncertain. The clonotype comes from an adult woman who had mild COVID-19 (a few samples of this study predate the infection). Cell type and time point are not known. CDR3 bases: TGTGCCAGCAGTTCCCCCTCACGTTTGGGAAAATCCTACAATGAGCAGTTCTTC. This gives the protein CASSSPSRLGKSYNEQFF.